This T cell receptor beta chain was observed in a study of blood T cell repertoires in COVID-19. Study-wide context: Acute and convalescent COVID-19 specimens originated in the United States, Italy and Spain. In each case, the material was cDNA or gDNA derived from T cells, B-cell-depleted T cells, or PBMCs.

Original methodology: Amplification of reference gene primers provided the estimated nucleated cell counts. TCRdb's table, derived via immunoSEQ multiplex PCR, lists solely in-frame clones and lacks some. That table gives V, J and clone size, and the DNA gave D and trimming. The sample has 200,000 to 250,000 clones; approximately 87% are singletons. The CDR3 loop spans 17 amino acids. Per the germline V gene, CDR1 is SGHNT and CDR2 is YENEEA. V shed 3 bases and J 6 bases; nucleotides not matched to a gene: 9. This clone was counted a single time. Source material: peripheral blood. The TCR sequence derives from a man aged 60-69 years with acute or convalescent COVID-19. The chain links TRBV11-3 to TRBJ2-3; 13 nucleotides agree with TRBD2. The CDR3 protein is CASSFRTSGSFLDTQYF. The CDR3 DNA sequence: TGTGCCAGCAGCTTCAGGACTAGCGGGAGCTTTCTGGATACGCAGTATTTT.